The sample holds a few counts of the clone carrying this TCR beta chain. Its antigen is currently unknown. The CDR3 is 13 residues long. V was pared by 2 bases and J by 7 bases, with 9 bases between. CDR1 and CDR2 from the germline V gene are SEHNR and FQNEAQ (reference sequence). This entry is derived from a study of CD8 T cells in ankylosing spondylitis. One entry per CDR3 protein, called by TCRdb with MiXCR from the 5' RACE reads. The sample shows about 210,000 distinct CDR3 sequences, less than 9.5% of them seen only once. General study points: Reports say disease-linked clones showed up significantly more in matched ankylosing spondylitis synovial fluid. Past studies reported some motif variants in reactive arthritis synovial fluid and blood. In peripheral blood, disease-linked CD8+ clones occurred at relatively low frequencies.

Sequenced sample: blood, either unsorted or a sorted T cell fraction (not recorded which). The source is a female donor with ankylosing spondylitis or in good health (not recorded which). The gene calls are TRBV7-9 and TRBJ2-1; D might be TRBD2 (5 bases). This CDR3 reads CASSLTSINEQFF. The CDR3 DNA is TGTGCCAGCAGCTTAACTAGTATAAATGAGCAGTTCTTC.